Each of the 8 T cell receptor beta chains below was sequenced from the same sample in a study of blood T cells in healthy people across ages (dated by TCRdb to 2014 to 2015). Libraries came from 5' RACE. Sequenced using an Illumina HiSeq 2500. A second PCR of about 6 to 11 cycles was performed with a sample-barcoded 5' primer and a J-beta primer mix. TCRdb reprocessed the public reads (quality trimming at Q25 with fastp, clone calling with MiXCR) and kept in-frame beta chains. Rows are combined by CDR3 protein, so each entry shows the most common genes and DNA. The sample data list hundreds of thousands of distinct CDR3 sequences, and approximately 39% of these were observed just once. The top ten clonotypes cover about 20% of the sample. Material: blood. The receptor set was obtained from an older woman in good health.

This clonotype was observed a handful of times. Compared with germline, one end of the junction differs, possibly owing to a read error. The chain joins TRBV25-1 to TRBJ2-5; D unresolved. This CDR3 spans 15 amino acids. Per the germline V gene, CDR1 is MGHDK and CDR2 is SYGVNS. CDR3 sequence reads: CASSEGLGWQGTQYF. DNA for the CDR3: TGTGCCAGCAGTGAGGGCCTAGGGTGGCAAGGGACCCAGTACTTC. Full variable domain (outside the CDR3, taken from reference TRBV25-1 and TRBJ2-5): EADIYQTPRYLVIGTGKKITLECSQTMGHDKMYWYQQDPGMELHLIHYSYGVNSTEKGDLSSESTVSRIRTEHFPLTLESARPSHTSQYLCASSEGLGWQGTQYFGPGTRLLVL.

There are a few counts of this clonotype. CDR3 coding DNA: TGTGCCAGCAGCTTAGCTTGGACTAGCGGGAATATGGCAGATACGCAGTATTTT. Its translation is CASSLAWTSGNMADTQYF. The gene calls are TRBV11-2 and TRBJ2-3; 12 positions match TRBD2. Trimming at V came to 1 base and at J to 4 bases, leaving 9 bases not matched to a gene. The length of the CDR3 is 18 residues. Per germline, CDR1 SGHAT and CDR2 FQNNGV.

The genes are TRBV7-3 and TRBJ2-7, with D tentatively TRBD1 (6 bases). Germline V CDR1 and CDR2: SGHTA, FQGTGA. The CDR3 is 15 residues long. V lost 6 bases and J lost 7, with 22 bases in between. CDR3 coding DNA: TGTGCCAGCAGAGAAGGGGGTTTAGGTTACAATGAGCAGTACTTC. Protein product: CASREGGLGYNEQYF.

The chain recombines TRBV18 with TRBJ2-3; D may be TRBD2 (6 bases). Germline lookup yields CDR1 KGHSH and CDR2 LQKENI. V lost 2 bases and J lost 6, with 15 bases in between. The CDR3 contains 15 residues. This chain's CDR3 is CASSPLVSGSDTQYF. The CDR3 bases are TGTGCCAGCTCACCATTGGTCAGCGGGTCGGATACGCAGTATTTT.

With regard to this clonotype: A single base separates this from a much larger clone, so it may be a read error. V usage is TRBV29-1 and J usage is TRBJ2-1; unclear D gene. Trimming removed 7 bases at V and 6 bases at J, with 16 bases between. Germline values: CDR1 SQVTM, CDR2 ANQGSEA. The CDR3 spans 13 residues. The CDR3 spells CSAKVLLGNEQFF. DNA for the CDR3: TGCAGCGCTAAAGTCCTTTTAGGCAATGAGCAGTTCTTC.

CDR3 DNA sequence: TGCGCCAGCAGCTTGGTCGGGGGGCCGGGCGATGAGCAGTTCTTC. It specifies CASSLVGGPGDEQFF. The chain recombines TRBV5-1 with TRBJ2-1, with a weak D call TRBD2 (7 bases). The CDR3 length is 15 residues. Germline V gives CDR1 SGHRS, CDR2 YFSETQ. V dropped 0 bases and J dropped 8 bases, with 15 bases sitting between them.

In this sample, this clonotype turned up a few times. This sequence is one base from a far larger clone and is likely a read error. The chain joins TRBV7-9 to TRBJ2-7; no clear D gene. The J call may not be correct, given that the DNA end is closer to TRBJ2-5. In germline, CDR1 is SEHNR, CDR2 FQNEAQ (reference sequence). The CDR3 length is 10 residues. The CDR3 spells CASSIETQYF. CDR3 in DNA: TGTGCCAGCAGCATAGAGACCCAGTACTTC.

The V call is TRBV18, the J call TRBJ2-3; the match to TRBD2 covers 7 bases. The germline gives CDR1 KGHSH, CDR2 LQKENI. The CDR3 consists of 17 residues. Trimming took 0 bases from V and 2 from J; bases not matched to a gene: 8. CDR3 nucleotide sequence: TGTGCCAGCTCACCACCACGCGGGAGTAGGGACACAGATACGCAGTATTTT. It translates to CASSPPRGSRDTDTQYF. Looking up the rest from reference TRBV18 and TRBJ2-3 gives the full variable domain: NAGVMQNPRHLVRRRGQEARLRCSPMKGHSHVYWYRQLPEEGLKFMVYLQKENIIDESGMPKERFSAEFPKEGPSILRIQQVVRGDSAAYFCASSPPRGSRDTDTQYFGPGTRLTVL.